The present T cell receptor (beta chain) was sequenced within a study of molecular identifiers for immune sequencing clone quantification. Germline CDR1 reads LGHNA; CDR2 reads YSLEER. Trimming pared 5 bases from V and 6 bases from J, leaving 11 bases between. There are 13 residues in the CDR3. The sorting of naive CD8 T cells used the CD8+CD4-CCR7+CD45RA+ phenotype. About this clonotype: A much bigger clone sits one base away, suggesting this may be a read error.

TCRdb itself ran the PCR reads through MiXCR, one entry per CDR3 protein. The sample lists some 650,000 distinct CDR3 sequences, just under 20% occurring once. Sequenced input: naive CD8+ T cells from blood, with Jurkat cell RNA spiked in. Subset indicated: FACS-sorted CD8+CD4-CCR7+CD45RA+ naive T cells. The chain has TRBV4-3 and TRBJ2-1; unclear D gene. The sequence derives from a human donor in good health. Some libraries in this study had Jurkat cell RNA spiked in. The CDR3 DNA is TGCGCCAGCAGCGGCGGAGCAACCAATGAGCAGTTCTTC. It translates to CASSGGATNEQFF.